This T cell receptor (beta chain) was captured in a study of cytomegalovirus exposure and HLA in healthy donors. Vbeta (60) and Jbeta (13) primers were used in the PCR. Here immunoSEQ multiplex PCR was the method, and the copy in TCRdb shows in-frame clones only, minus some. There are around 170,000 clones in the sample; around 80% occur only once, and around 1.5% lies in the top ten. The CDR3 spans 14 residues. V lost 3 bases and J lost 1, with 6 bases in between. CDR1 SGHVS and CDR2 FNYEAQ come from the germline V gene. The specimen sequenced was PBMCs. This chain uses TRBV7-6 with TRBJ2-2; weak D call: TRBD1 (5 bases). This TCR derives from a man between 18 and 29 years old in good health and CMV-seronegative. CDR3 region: CASSFGQNTGELFF. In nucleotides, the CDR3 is TGTGCCAGCAGCTTCGGACAGAACACCGGGGAGCTGTTTTTT.